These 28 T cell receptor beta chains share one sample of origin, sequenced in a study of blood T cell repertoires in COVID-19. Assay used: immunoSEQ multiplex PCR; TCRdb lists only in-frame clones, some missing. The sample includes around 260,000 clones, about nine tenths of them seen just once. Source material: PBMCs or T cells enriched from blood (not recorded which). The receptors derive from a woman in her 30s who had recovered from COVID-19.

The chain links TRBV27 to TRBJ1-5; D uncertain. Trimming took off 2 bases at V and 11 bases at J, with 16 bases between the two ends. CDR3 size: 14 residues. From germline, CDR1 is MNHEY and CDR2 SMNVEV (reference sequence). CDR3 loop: CASSLQATGLAQHF. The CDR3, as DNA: TGTGCCAGCAGTTTACAGGCGACGGGGTTAGCCCAGCATTTT.

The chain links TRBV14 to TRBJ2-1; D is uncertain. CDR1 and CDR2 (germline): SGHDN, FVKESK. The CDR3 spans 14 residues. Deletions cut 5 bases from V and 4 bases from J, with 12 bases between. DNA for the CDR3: TGTGCCAGCAGCGCAAGAATACTTTACAATGAGCAGTTCTTC. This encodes CASSARILYNEQFF.

The CDR3 is CASSAGTGGTHVQETQYF. CDR3 sequence (DNA): TGTGCCAGCAGCGCCGGGACAGGGGGCACCCACGTCCAAGAGACCCAGTACTTC. The V call is TRBV9, the J call TRBJ2-5; 12 bases fit TRBD1. With V trimmed by 3 bases and J by 1 base, 10 bases remained unmatched. The CDR3 consists of 18 residues. Germline CDR1 is SGDLS and CDR2 is YYNGEE.

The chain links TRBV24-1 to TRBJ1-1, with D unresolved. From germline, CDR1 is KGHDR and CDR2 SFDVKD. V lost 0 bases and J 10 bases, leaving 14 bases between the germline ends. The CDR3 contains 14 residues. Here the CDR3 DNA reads TGTGCCACCAGTGATTTGCAGGTGGTATCCTTAGCTTTCTTT. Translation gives CATSDLQVVSLAFF.

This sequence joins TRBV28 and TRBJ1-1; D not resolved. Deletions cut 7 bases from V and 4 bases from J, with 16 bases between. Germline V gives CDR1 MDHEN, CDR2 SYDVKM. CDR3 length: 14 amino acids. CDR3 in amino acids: CASTEYVGSTEAFF. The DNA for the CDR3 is TGTGCCAGCACCGAATACGTGGGGAGCACTGAAGCTTTCTTT.

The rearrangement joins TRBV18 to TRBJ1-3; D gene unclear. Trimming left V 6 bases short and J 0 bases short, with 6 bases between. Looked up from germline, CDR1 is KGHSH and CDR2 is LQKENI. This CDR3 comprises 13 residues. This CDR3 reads CASSGFSGNTIYF. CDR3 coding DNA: TGTGCCAGCTCGGGCTTCTCTGGAAACACCATATATTTT.

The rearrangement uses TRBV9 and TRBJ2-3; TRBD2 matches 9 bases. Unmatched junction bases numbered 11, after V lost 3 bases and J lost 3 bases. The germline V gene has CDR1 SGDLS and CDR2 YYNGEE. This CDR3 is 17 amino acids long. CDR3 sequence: CASSAQDGAGGTDTQYF. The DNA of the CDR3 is TGTGCCAGCAGCGCCCAAGATGGAGCGGGAGGTACAGATACGCAGTATTTT.

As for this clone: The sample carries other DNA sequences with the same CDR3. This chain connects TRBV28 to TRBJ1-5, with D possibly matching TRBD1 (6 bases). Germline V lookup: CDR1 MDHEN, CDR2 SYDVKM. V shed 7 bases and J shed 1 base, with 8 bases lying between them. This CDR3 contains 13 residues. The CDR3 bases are TGTGCCAGCAACAGGGACAGCAATCAGCCCCAGCATTTT. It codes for CASNRDSNQPQHF.

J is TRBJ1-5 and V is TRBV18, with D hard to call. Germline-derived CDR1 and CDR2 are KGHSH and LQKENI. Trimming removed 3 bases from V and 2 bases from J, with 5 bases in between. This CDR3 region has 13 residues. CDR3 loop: CASSPEGNQPQHF. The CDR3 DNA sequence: TGTGCCAGCTCACCGGAGGGCAATCAGCCCCAGCATTTT. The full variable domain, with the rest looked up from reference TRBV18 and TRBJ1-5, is NAGVMQNPRHLVRRRGQEARLRCSPMKGHSHVYWYRQLPEEGLKFMVYLQKENIIDESGMPKERFSAEFPKEGPSILRIQQVVRGDSAAYFCASSPEGNQPQHFGDGTRLSIL.

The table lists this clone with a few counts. The CDR3 loop is CAWNRGPLYEQYF. The CDR3 DNA follows: TGTGCCTGGAATAGGGGTCCTCTCTACGAGCAGTACTTC. The V gene is TRBV30, the J gene TRBJ2-7, with D possibly being TRBD1 (5 bases). The V gene's germline CDR1 is GTSNPN and CDR2 SVGIG (reference sequence). This CDR3 comprises 13 residues. Trimming took off 4 bases at V and 3 bases at J, with 13 bases between the two ends.

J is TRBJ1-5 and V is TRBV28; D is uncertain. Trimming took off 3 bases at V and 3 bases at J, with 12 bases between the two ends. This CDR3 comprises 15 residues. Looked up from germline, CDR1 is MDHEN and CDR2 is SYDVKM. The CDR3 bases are TGTGCCAGCAGTTTCTTAGAGGGAGACAATCAGCCCCAGCATTTT. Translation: CASSFLEGDNQPQHF.

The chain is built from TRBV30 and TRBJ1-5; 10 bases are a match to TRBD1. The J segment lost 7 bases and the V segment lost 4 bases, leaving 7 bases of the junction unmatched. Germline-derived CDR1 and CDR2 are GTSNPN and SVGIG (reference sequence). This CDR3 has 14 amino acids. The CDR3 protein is CAWNRGTGVQPQHF. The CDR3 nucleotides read TGTGCCTGGAACCGGGGGACAGGGGTACAGCCCCAGCATTTT.

CDR3 DNA: TGTGCCAGTCTCTCAGGGTGGACCTCTGGAAACACCATATATTTT. This codes for CASLSGWTSGNTIYF. The chain is built from TRBV6-5 and TRBJ1-3; a possible D gene is TRBD1 (5 bases). The CDR3 contains 15 residues. Germline V lookup: CDR1 MNHEY, CDR2 SVGAGI. The V gene lost 9 bases and the J gene lost 0 bases, with 15 bases spanning the gap.

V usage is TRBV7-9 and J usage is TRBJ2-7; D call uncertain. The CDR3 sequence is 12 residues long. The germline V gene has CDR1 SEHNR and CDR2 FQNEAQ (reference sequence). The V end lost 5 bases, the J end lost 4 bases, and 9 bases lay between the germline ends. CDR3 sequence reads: CASSQQPYEQYF. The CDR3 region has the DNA TGTGCCAGCAGCCAACAGCCGTACGAGCAGTACTTC.

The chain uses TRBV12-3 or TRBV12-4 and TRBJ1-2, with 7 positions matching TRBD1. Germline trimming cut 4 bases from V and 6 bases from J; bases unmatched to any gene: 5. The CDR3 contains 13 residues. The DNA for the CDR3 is TGTGCCAGCAGTTACAGGGGCGACGATGGCTACACCTTC. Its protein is CASSYRGDDGYTF.

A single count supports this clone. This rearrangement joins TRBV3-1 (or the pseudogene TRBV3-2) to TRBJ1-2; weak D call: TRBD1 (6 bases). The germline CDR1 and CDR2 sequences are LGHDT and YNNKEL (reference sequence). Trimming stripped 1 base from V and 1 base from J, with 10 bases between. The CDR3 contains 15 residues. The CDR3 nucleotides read TGTGCCAGCAGCCAAGGTTCACAGGGTAACTATGGCTACACCTTC. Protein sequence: CASSQGSQGNYGYTF.

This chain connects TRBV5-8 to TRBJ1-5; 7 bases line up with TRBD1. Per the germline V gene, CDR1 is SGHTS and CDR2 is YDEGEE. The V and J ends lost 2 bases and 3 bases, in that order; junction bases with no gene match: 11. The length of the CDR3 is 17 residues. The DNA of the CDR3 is TGTGCCAGCAGCTTTCCGGGACAGCCTATTTACAATCAGCCCCAGCATTTT. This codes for CASSFPGQPIYNQPQHF.

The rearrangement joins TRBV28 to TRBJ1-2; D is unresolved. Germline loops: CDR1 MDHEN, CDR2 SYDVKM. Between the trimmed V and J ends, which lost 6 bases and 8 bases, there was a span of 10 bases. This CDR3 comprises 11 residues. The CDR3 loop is CASSQIEGYTF. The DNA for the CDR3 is TGTGCCAGCAGCCAGATCGAAGGCTACACCTTC.

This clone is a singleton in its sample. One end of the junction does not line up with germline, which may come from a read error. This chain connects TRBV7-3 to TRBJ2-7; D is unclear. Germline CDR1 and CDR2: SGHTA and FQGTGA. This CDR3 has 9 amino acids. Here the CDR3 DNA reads TGTGCCAGCAGCTTAGCGGCCCCCTTC. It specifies CASSLAAPF.

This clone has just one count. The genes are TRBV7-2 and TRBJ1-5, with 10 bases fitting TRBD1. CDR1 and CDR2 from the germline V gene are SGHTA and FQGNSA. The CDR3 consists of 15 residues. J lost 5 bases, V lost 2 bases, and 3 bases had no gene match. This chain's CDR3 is CASSLRGQGHQPQHF. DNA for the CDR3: TGTGCCAGCAGCTTAAGGGGACAGGGGCATCAGCCCCAGCATTTT.

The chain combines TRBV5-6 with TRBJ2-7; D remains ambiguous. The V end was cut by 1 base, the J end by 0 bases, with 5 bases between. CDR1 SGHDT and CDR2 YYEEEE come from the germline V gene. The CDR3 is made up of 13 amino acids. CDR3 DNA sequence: TGTGCCAGCAGCTTGAGCAACTCCTACGAGCAGTACTTC. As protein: CASSLSNSYEQYF.

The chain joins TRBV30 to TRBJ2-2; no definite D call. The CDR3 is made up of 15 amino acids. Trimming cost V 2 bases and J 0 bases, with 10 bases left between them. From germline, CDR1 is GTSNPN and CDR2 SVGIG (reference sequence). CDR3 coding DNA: TGTGCCTGGAGTACTGGTCCCGCGAACACCGGGGAGCTGTTTTTT. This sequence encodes CAWSTGPANTGELFF.

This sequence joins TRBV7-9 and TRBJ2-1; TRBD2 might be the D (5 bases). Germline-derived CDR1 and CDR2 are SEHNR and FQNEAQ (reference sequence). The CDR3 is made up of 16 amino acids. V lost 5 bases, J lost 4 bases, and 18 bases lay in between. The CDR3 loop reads CASSPRTLNVYNEQFF. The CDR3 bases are TGTGCCAGCAGCCCCCGGACTCTGAACGTTTACAATGAGCAGTTCTTC.

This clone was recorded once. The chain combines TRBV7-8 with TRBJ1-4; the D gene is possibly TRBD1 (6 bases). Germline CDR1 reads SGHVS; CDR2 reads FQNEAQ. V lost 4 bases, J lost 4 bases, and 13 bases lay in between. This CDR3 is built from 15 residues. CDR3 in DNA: TGTGCCAGCAGCTCAAGCGGACAGAATAATGAAAAACTGTTTTTT. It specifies CASSSSGQNNEKLFF.

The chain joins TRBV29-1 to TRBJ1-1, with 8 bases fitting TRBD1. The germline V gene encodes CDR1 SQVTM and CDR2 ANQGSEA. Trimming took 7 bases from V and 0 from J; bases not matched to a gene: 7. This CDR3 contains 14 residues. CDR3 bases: TGCAGCGCCCAACAGACAGGGGTGAACACTGAAGCTTTCTTT. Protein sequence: CSAQQTGVNTEAFF.

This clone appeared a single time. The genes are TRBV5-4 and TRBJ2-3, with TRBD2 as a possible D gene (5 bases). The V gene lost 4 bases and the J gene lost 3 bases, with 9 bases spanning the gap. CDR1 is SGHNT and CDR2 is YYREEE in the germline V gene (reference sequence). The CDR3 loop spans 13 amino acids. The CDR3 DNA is TGTGCCAGCAGCAGTACTAGGACAGATACGCAGTATTTT. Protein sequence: CASSSTRTDTQYF.

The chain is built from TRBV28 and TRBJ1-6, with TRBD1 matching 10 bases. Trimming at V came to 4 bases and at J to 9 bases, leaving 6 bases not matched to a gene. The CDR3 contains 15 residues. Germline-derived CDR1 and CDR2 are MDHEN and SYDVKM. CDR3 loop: CASSSGDRGGSPLHF. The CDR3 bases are TGTGCCAGCAGTTCTGGGGACAGGGGTGGTTCACCCCTCCACTTT.

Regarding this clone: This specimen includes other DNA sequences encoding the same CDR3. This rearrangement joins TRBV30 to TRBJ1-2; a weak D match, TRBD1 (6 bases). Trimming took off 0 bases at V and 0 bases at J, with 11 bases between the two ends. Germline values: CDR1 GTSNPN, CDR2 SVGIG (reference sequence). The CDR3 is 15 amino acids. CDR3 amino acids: CAWSVRAGANYGYTF. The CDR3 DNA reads TGTGCCTGGAGTGTCAGGGCAGGGGCTAACTATGGCTACACCTTC.